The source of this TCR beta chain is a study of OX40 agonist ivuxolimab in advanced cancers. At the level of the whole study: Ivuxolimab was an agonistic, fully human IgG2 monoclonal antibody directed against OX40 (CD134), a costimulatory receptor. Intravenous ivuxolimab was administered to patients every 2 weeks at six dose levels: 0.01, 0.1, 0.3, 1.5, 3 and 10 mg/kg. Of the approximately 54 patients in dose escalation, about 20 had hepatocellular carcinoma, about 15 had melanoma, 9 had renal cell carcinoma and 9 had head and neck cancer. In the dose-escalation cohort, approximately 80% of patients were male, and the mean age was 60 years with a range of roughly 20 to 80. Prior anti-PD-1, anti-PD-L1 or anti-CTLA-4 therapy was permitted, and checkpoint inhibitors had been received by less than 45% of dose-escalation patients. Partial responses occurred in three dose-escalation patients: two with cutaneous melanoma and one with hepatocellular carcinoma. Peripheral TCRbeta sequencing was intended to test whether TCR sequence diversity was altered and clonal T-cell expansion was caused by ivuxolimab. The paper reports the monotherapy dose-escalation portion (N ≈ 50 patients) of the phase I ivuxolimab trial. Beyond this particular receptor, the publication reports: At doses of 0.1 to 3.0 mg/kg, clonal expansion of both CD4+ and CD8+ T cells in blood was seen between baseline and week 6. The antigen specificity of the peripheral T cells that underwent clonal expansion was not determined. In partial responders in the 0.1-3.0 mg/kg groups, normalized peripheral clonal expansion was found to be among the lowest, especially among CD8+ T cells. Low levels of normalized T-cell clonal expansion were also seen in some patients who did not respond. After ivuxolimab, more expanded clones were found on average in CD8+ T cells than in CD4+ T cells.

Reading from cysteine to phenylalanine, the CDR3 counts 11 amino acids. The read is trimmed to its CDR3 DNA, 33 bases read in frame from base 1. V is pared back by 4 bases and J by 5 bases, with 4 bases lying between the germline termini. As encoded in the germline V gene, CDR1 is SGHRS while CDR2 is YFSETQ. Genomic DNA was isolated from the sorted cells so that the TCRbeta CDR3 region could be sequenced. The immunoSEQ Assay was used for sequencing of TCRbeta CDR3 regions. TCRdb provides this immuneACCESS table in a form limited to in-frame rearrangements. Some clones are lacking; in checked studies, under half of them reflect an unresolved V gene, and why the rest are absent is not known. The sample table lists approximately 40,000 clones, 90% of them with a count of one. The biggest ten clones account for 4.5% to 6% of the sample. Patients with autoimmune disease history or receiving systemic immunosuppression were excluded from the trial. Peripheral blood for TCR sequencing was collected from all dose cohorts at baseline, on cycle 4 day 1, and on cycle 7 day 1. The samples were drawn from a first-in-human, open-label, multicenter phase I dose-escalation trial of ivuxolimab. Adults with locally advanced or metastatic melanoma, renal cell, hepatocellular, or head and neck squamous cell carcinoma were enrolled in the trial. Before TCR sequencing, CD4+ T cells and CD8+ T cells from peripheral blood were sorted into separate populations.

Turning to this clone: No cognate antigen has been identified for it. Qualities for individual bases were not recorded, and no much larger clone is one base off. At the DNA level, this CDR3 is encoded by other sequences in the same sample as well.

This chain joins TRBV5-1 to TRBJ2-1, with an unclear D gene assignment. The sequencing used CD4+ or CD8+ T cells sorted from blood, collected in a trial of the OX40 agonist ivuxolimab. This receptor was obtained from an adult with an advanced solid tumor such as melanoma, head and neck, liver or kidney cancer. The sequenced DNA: TGCGCCAGCAGCCCTCACAATGAGCAGTTCTTC. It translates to CASSPHNEQFF.